This T cell receptor (beta chain) was recorded in a study of chemoradiotherapy in HPV16-positive cancers. As for the study in general: Functional T-cell assays on a couple of HPV16-positive patients' cells defined candidate HPV-specific clones and common TCR motifs. Study observations and caveats: The functional HPV-specific definition rests on just a couple of HPV16-positive patients. In HPV16-positive patients, HPV-responsive T-cell expansion tracked better recurrence-free survival.

The V end lost 2 bases, the J end lost 5 bases, and 9 bases lay between the germline ends. The CDR3 sequence is 13 residues long. The germline gives CDR1 LNHDA, CDR2 SQIVND (reference sequence). Concerning this clone itself: The antigen remains undetermined.

TCRdb's table, derived via immunoSEQ multiplex PCR, lists solely in-frame clones and lacks some. This table holds approximately 13,000 clones, roughly 70% found once. Sampling was carried out from a patient who underwent chemoradiotherapy. The V gene is TRBV19, the J gene TRBJ1-1, with D unresolved. The TCR was taken from a human donor with HPV-associated anogenital cancer. The CDR3 protein is CASSIWGSTEAFF. DNA for the CDR3: TGTGCCAGTAGTATATGGGGTAGTACTGAAGCTTTCTTT.